The T cell receptor (beta chain) under discussion was sequenced for a study of metastatic and nonmetastatic thyroid tumors. MiXCR re-clonotyped the PCR reads for TCRdb. This sample has 15,000 to 20,000 clones, with about 31% found just once. This clone was counted at least ten times. J was trimmed by 5 bases and V by 7 bases; bases with no gene match: 10. Germline assignment: CDR1 MNHNS and CDR2 SASEGT. The CDR3 has 15 residues. None of the patients had undergone any treatment ahead of thyroid surgery. Sequences were obtained from adjacent normal tissue. The chain carries TRBV6-1 and TRBJ2-3; TRBD1 agrees at 9 bases. The origin of this receptor is a female donor with papillary thyroid cancer or a benign thyroid nodule (not recorded which). Some clones in this sample may be carry-over from other donors' samples. In DNA form, the CDR3 reads TGTGCCAGCAACGCCTTGGGACAGGGAATAGATACGCAGTATTTT. The encoded protein is CASNALGQGIDTQYF.